The following is a T cell receptor (beta chain) sequence with its context. Its antigen is still unknown. This may arise from a read error, as a much more abundant clone is one base away. This CDR3 region has 16 residues. Germline trimming cut 0 bases from V and 11 bases from J; bases unmatched to any gene: 17. The germline V gene encodes CDR1 SQVTM and CDR2 ANQGSEA. This sample stems from a study of blood T cells in healthy people across ages. Study-wide findings and caveats: Reliance upon unsorted PBMCs precluded definitive naive versus antigen-experienced comparison. Comparison with aged donors showed that long-lived donors had more naive CD4+ cells and higher diversity.

PCR was performed a second time for about 6 to 12 cycles using a sample-barcoded 5' primer and a J-beta primer mix. Template switching added a 12-random-nucleotide identifier to every cDNA molecule. TCRdb recomputed calls from the 5' RACE reads with MiXCR, one row per CDR3 protein. The sample lists roughly 900,000 distinct CDR3 sequences, less than 35% occurring once. V gene TRBV29-1 combines with J gene TRBJ2-5; 8 bases fit TRBD2. Sequencing was carried out using blood. This receptor was identified in an elderly woman in good health. The CDR3 bases are TGCAGCGTTGAAGACGCTCGGGGGGGCCGGATGAATGAGCAGTACTTC. Amino acid sequence: CSVEDARGGRMNEQYF.